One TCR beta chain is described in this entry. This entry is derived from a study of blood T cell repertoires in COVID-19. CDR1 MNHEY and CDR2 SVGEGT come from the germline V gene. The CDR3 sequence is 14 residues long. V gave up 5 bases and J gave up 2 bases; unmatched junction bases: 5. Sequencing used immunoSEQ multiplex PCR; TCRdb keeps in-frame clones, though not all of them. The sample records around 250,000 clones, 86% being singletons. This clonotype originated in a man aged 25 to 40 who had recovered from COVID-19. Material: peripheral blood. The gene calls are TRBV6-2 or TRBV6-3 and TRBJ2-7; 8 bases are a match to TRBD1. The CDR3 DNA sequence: TGTGCCAGCAGTCGCGGGACAGGTCCCTACGAGCAGTACTTC. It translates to CASSRGTGPYEQYF.